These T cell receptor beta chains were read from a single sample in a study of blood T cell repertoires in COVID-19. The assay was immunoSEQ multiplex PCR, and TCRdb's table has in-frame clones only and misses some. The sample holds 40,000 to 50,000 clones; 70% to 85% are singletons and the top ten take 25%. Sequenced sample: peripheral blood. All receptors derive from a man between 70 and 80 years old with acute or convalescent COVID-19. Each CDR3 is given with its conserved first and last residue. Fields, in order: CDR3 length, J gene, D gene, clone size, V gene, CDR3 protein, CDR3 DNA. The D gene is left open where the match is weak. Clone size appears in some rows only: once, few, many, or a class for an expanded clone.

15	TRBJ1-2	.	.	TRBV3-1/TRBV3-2	CASSQVPGGNYGYTF	TGTGCCAGCAGCCAAGTCCCGGGGGGTAACTATGGCTACACCTTC
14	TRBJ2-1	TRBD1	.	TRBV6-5	CASKRDRVLNEQFF	TGTGCCAGCAAAAGAGACAGGGTTTTGAATGAGCAGTTCTTC
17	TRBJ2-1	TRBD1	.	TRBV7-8	CASSLKYSGGMYNEQFF	TGTGCCAGCAGCTTAAAATATTCAGGGGGCATGTACAATGAGCAGTTCTTC
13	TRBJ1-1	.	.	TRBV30	CAWMPKRVTEAFF	TGTGCCTGGATGCCTAAGAGGGTAACTGAAGCTTTCTTT
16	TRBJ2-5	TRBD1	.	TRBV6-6	CASRTTSTGGRETQYF	TGTGCCAGCAGGACGACCTCCACAGGGGGCAGGGAGACCCAGTACTTC
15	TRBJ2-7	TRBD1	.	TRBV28	CASSLNRGQGAGQYF	TGTGCCAGCAGTTTAAATCGGGGACAGGGGGCGGGGCAGTACTTC
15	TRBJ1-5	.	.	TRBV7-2	CASSLTSGANQPQHF	TGTGCCAGCAGCTTAACGTCAGGGGCCAATCAGCCCCAGCATTTT
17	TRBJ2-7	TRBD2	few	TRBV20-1	CSASSTTGGLAVYEQYF	TGCAGTGCCAGTAGTACTACGGGGGGACTAGCGGTATACGAGCAGTACTTC
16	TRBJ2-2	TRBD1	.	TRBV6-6	CASSPQGDRFAGELFF	TGTGCCAGCAGTCCCCAGGGGGATAGGTTCGCCGGGGAGCTGTTTTTT
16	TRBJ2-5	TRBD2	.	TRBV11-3	CASSTGTSAAPGTQYF	TGTGCCAGCAGTACCGGGACTAGCGCCGCGCCGGGGACCCAGTACTTC